The clone carrying this TCR beta chain was observed at least ten times. Its specificity is not known. 5'RACE template switching generated TCR cDNA, adding a universal primer site and UMIs. Each CDR3 protein is one row after TCRdb ran MiXCR on the 5' RACE reads. There are over 250,000 distinct CDR3 sequences in the sample; roughly 4.3% occur only once, and 20% to 25% lies in the top ten. The data belong to a study of T cells after yellow fever vaccination. Study results and caveats: Clonotype sharing between CD4 and CD8 compartments was small. High-abundance clonotypes from the bulk population could contaminate FACS-sorted repertoires.

Germline CDR1 and CDR2: LGHNA and YSLEER. Trimming took 1 base from V and 0 from J, leaving 9 bases between them. CDR3 length: 15 residues. This clonotype originated in a man aged 18 to 29 who received the YFV17D yellow fever vaccine. V and J are TRBV4-3 and TRBJ2-5; D ambiguous. Source: PBMCs, taken 5 days after the yellow fever booster vaccination. CDR3 sequence: CASSQVRANQETQYF. The CDR3, as DNA: TGCGCCAGCAGCCAAGTCCGAGCGAACCAAGAGACCCAGTACTTC.